This T cell receptor beta chain was identified in a study of Graves' ophthalmopathy and Graves' hyperthyroidism listed by TCRdb under 2018. For the study in its entirety: Peripheral blood was collected at initial diagnosis, prior to any treatment. The study used TCR beta repertoire signatures to distinguish Graves' ophthalmopathy from Graves' hyperthyroidism and to predict progression to ophthalmopathy. In total, 135 blood samples were TCR-sequenced: fewer than 50 ophthalmopathy, under 80 hyperthyroidism and some 17 hyperthyroidism-to-ophthalmopathy patients. To explore V-J signatures that separate ophthalmopathy from hyperthyroidism, a discovery set of approximately 100 patients was enrolled, consisting of under 50 with ophthalmopathy and some 59 with stable hyperthyroidism. The independent validation cohort included roughly 19 hyperthyroidism patients plus 17 patients who later progressed from hyperthyroidism to ophthalmopathy. In about six hyperthyroidism patients, T-cell repertoires of thyroid tissue and blood were compared. After sampling, hyperthyroidism patients received methimazole starting at 30 mg daily, and ophthalmopathy patients received high-dose intravenous methylprednisolone. For training and testing, the 100 or so patients in the discovery cohort were randomly divided in a 7:3 ratio.

Ophthalmopathy patients were characterized by moderately to severely active disease, a Clinical Activity Score of at least 3, a NOSPECS grade of at least 4, and a disease duration under 3 months. Patients with other autoimmune diseases, uncontrolled infections, pregnancy or lactation were excluded from the study. Diagnosis was based on clinical symptoms, serum thyroxine, TRAb, thyroid ultrasound and orbital computed tomography. PBMCs were isolated from approximately 10 ml of fresh peripheral blood by Ficoll-Paque density gradient centrifugation. Total RNA was extracted with Trizol reagent and quality-checked on an Agilent 2100 Bioanalyzer. V is pared back by 7 bases and J by 5 bases, with 24 bases lying between the germline termini. Inclusive of the bounding cysteine and phenylalanine, the CDR3 is 15 residues long. Only the CDR3 portion is preserved as DNA: 45 bases, with reading frame beginning at the first base. CDR1 is given as DFQATT and CDR2 as SNEGSKA, both from the germline V gene (reference sequence).

Points the paper makes about the study in general: Among expanded thyroid clonotypes with frequency above 0.001, most also showed up in blood, which suggests that blood repertoires may reflect the thyroid immune response. In validation, the model predicted ophthalmopathy progression with more than 55% sensitivity and 72.22% specificity; 12 predicted patients were CT-confirmed with GO in a median of approximately six months. No statistical method was used to set the sample size in advance, and the investigators knew which group each participant was assigned to. In cross-validation, the 13-signature model distinguished ophthalmopathy from stable hyperthyroidism with around 90% sensitivity and approximately 81% specificity, while in the test set the corresponding values were about 80% and 75%.

This clonotype was detected many times. The antigen it recognizes is unknown. Qualities for individual bases were not recorded, and no much larger clone is one base off. For repertoire sequencing, TCR beta CDR3 regions were amplified from RNA transcripts. A first-round RT-PCR used HTBI primers with the Qiagen OneStep RT-PCR kit, followed by a second-round multiplex PCR, size selection and purification. Libraries were sequenced paired-end with 100 bp reads on an Illumina HiSeq2000. As for the original processing: Reads were processed with SOAPnuke, discarding reads with adapters, uncalled bases, mean Phred below 15, or no exact constant-primer or identifier match. High-quality paired reads were merged with COPE v1.2.5. Clonotypes were defined as unique nucleotide sequences and were aligned to IMGT TRB V, D and J references using MiTCR v1.1. Analysis was restricted to V-J combinations with a frequency above 0.0001, which covered about 99% of repertoires. For each V-J combination, a TCR clonal expansion and chaos score was defined as the ratio of F50 clonal expansion to chaos observed in the TCRdist matrix. Welch's t-statistics and random forest were used to reduce features to more than ten V-J combinations, which were fed into a naive Bayes classifier. The Morisita-Horn index was used to measure how similar the thyroid and blood repertoires were. The raw public reads went through TCRdb reprocessing: fastp at Q25, MiXCR clone calling, in-frame beta chains kept. Each entry is one CDR3 protein sequence, shown with its most common DNA and genes. For this entry, the V and J calls and clone size follow TCRdb and not the study's own pipeline. The sample contains 150,000 to 200,000 distinct CDR3 sequences, under 40% of them found a single time. Around 5.8% of the sample is taken by the ten largest.

What was sequenced was peripheral blood. The sequence is built from TRBV20-1 and TRBJ2-7; perhaps TRBD2 is the D gene, with 7 bases matching. This receptor was taken from a woman between 40 and 55 years old with Graves' ophthalmopathy. Donor details come from another sample of the same person, matched by shared clones. Here is the DNA: TGCAGTGTGGGGGGGGGCACAGGAGTTGGCGACGAGCAGTACTTC. Translation gives CSVGGGTGVGDEQYF.